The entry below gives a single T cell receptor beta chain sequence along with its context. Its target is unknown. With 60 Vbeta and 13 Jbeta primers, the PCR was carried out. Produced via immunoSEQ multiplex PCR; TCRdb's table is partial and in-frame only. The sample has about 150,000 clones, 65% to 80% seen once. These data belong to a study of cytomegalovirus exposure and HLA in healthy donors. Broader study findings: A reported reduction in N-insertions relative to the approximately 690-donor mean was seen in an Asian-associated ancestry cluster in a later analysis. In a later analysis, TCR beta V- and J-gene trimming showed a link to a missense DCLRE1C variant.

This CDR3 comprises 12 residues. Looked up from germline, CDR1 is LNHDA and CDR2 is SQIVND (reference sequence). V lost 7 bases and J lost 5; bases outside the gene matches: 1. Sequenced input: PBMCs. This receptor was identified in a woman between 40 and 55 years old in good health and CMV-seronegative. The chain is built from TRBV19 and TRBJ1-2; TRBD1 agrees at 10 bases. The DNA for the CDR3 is TGTGCCAGTATGGACAGGGGGTATGGCTACACCTTC. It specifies CASMDRGYGYTF.